This T cell receptor beta chain derives from a study of cytomegalovirus exposure and HLA in healthy donors. PCR involved 60 Vbeta and 13 Jbeta primers. The data were produced by immunoSEQ multiplex PCR, yet TCRdb's version contains in-frame clones alone and is incomplete. The table records around 98,000 clones, 80% to 90% of them present only once. Trimming left V 4 bases short and J 7 bases short, with 21 bases between. In germline, CDR1 is SGHRS, CDR2 YFSETQ. The CDR3 loop spans 16 amino acids. The specimen was PBMCs. This receptor was taken from a man between 40 and 49 years old in good health and CMV-seronegative. This rearrangement joins TRBV5-1 to TRBJ2-1; D call uncertain. The CDR3 loop reads CASSPSRLAVGNEQFF. In DNA, the CDR3 is TGCGCCAGCAGCCCCTCGAGGTTGGCGGTAGGAAATGAGCAGTTCTTC.